The clone carrying this TCR beta chain was recorded at least ten times. The CDR3 consists of 15 residues. Per germline, CDR1 KGHSH and CDR2 LQKENI. Trimming removed 1 base at V and 3 bases at J, with 10 bases between. This sample stems from a study of T cells in Graves' hyperthyroidism and ophthalmopathy. Using RNA transcripts as the source, TCR beta CDR3 regions were amplified. With the HTBI primer set, the TCR CDR3 went through a first round of RT-PCR. In TCRdb, the multiplex PCR reads were re-called with MiXCR into one record per CDR3 protein. The repertoire consists of roughly 380,000 distinct CDR3 sequences, with 14% occurring once and the leading ten covering 11%.

The TCR originated in a woman aged 55 to 70 with Graves' hyperthyroidism. The sequenced sample was blood. V and J are TRBV18 and TRBJ2-1, with TRBD1 as a possible D gene (6 bases). The CDR3 DNA sequence: TGTGCCAGCTCACCACTGGGGGCTAGCTACAATGAGCAGTTCTTC. This encodes CASSPLGASYNEQFF. Combining the CDR3 with reference TRBV18 and TRBJ2-1 gives the whole variable domain NAGVMQNPRHLVRRRGQEARLRCSPMKGHSHVYWYRQLPEEGLKFMVYLQKENIIDESGMPKERFSAEFPKEGPSILRIQQVVRGDSAAYFCASSPLGASYNEQFFGPGTRLTVL.